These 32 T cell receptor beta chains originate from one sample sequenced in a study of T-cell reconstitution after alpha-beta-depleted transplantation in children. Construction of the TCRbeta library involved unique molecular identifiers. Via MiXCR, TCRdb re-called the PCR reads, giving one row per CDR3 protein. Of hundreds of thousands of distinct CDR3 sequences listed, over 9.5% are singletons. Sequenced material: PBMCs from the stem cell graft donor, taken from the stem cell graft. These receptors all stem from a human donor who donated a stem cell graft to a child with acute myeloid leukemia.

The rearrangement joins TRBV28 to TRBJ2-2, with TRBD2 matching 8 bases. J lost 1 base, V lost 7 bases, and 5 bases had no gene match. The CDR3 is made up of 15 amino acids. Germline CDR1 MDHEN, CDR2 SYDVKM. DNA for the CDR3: TGTGCCAGCATCGCGAGCGGGAGGAACACCGGGGAGCTGTTTTTT. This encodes CASIASGRNTGELFF. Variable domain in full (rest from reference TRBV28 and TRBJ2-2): DVKVTQSSRYLVKRTGEKVFLECVQDMDHENMFWYRQDPGLGLRLIYFSYDVKMKEKGDIPEGYSVSREKKERFSLILESASTNQTSMYLCASIASGRNTGELFFGEGSRLTVL.

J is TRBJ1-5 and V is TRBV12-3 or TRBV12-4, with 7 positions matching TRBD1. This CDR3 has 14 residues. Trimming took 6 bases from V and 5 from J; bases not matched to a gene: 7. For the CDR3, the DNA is TGTGCCAGCAGAGCCCAGGGGGGCCATCAGCCCCAGCATTTT. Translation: CASRAQGGHQPQHF.

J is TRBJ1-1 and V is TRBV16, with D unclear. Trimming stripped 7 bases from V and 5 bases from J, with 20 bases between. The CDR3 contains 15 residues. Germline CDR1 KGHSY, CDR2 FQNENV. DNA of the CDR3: TGTGCCAGCACCTTCAATCGTCTCGTCTTAACTGAAGCTTTCTTT. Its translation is CASTFNRLVLTEAFF. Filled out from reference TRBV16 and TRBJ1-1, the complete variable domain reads GEEVAQTPKHLVRGEGQKAKLYCAPIKGHSYVFWYQQVLKNEFKFLISFQNENVFDETGMPKERFSAKCLPNSPCSLEIQATKLEDSAVYFCASTFNRLVLTEAFFGQGTRLTVV.

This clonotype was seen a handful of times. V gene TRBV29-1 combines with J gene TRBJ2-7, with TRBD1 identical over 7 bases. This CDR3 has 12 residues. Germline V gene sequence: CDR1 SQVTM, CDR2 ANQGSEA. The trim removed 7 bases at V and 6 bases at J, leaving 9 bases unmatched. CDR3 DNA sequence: TGCAGCGCCAAGAAACAGGGGTCCGAGCAGTACTTC. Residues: CSAKKQGSEQYF.

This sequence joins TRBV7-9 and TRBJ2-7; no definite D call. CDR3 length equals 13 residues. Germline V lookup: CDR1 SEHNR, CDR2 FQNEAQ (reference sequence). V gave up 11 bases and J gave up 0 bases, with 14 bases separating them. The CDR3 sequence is CALESEFSYEQYF. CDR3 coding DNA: TGTGCCCTTGAGTCAGAATTCTCCTACGAGCAGTACTTC. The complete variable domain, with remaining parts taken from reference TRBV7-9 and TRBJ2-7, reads DTGVSQNPRHKITKRGQNVTFRCDPISEHNRLYWYRQTLGQGPEFLTYFQNEAQLEKSRLLSDRFSAERPKGSFSTLEIQRTEQGDSAMYLCALESEFSYEQYFGPGTRLTVT.

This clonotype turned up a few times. Here the CDR3 reads CASSFTWGEQFF. The CDR3 DNA follows: TGTGCCAGCAGTTTCACCTGGGGTGAGCAGTTCTTC. This chain uses TRBV6-2 or TRBV6-3 with TRBJ2-1; D not resolved. Between the trimmed V and J ends, which lost 4 bases and 9 bases, there was a span of 10 bases. Germline lookup yields CDR1 MNHEY and CDR2 SVGEGT. The CDR3 totals 12 residues.

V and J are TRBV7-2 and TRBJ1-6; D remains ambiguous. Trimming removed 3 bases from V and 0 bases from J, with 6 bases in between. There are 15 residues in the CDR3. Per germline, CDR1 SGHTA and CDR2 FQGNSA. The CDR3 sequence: CASSLWSSYNSPLHF. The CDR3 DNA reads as TGTGCCAGCAGCTTGTGGAGCTCCTATAATTCACCCCTCCACTTT. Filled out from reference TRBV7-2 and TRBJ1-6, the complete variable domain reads GAGVSQSPSNKVTEKGKDVELRCDPISGHTALYWYRQSLGQGLEFLIYFQGNSAPDKSGLPSDRFSAERTGGSVSTLTIQRTQQEDSAVYLCASSLWSSYNSPLHFGNGTRLTVT.

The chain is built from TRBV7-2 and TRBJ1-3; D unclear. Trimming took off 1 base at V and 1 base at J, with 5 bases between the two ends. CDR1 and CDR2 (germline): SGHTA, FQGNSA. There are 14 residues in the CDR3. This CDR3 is CASSLVQSGNTIYF. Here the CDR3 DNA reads TGTGCCAGCAGCTTAGTACAGTCTGGAAACACCATATATTTT.

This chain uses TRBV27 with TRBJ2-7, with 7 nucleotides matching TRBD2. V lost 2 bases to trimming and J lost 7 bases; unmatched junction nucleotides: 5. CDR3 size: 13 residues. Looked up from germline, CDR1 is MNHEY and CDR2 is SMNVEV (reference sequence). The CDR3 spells CASSLTGAGEQYF. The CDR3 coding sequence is TGTGCCAGCAGTTTAACGGGAGCGGGGGAGCAGTACTTC.

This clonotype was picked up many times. In DNA form, the CDR3 reads TGTGCCAGCACCTGGCGGGGTCAAGAGACCCAGTACTTC. Protein: CASTWRGQETQYF. V is TRBV12-3 or TRBV12-4 and J is TRBJ2-5; the D gene is possibly TRBD2 (6 bases). This CDR3 has 13 residues. Trimming pared 7 bases from V and 2 bases from J, leaving 11 bases between.

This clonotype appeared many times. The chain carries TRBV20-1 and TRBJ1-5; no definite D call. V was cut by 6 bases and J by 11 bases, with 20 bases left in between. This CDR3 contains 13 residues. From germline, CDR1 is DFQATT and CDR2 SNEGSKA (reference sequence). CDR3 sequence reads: CSAPDPLVGTQHF. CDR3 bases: TGCAGTGCCCCGGACCCCCTGGTCGGTACCCAGCATTTT.

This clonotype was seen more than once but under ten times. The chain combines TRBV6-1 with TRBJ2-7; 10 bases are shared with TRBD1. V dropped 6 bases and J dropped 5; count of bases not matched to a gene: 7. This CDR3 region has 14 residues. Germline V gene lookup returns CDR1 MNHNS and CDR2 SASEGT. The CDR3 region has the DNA TGTGCCAGCAGCCGGGGACAGGGGATTGACGAGCAGTACTTC. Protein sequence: CASSRGQGIDEQYF.

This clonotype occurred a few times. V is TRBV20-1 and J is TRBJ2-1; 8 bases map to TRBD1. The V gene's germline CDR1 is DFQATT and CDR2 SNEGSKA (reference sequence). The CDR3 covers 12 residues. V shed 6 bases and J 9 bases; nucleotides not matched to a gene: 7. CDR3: CSAPDRGGEQFF. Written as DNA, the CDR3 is TGCAGTGCCCCTGACAGGGGAGGTGAGCAGTTCTTC.

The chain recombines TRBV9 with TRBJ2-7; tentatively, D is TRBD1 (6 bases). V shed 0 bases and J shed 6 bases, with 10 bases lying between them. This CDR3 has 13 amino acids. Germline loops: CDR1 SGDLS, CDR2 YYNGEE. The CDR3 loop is CASSVVAGVEQYF. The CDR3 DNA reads TGTGCCAGCAGCGTAGTTGCAGGGGTCGAGCAGTACTTC.

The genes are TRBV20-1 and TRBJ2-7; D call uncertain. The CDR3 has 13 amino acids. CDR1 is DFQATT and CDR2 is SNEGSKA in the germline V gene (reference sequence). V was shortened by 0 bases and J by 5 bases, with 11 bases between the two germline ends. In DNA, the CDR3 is TGCAGTGCTAGAGATGATAAGGACGACGAGCAGTACTTC. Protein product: CSARDDKDDEQYF.

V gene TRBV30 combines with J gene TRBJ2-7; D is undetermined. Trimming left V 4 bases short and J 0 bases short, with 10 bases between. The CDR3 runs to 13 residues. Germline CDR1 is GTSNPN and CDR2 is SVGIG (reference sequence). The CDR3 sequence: CAWIGQDSYEQYF. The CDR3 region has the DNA TGTGCCTGGATAGGGCAGGACTCCTACGAGCAGTACTTC. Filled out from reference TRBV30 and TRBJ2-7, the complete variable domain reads SQTIHQWPATLVQPVGSPLSLECTVEGTSNPNLYWYRQAAGRGLQLLFYSVGIGQISSEVPQNLSASRPQDRQFILSSKKLLLSDSGFYLCAWIGQDSYEQYFGPGTRLTVT.

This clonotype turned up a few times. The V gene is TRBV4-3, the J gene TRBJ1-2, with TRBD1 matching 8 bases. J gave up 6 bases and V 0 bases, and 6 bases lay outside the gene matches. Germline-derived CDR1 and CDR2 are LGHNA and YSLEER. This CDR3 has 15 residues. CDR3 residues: CASSQEDRARNGYTF. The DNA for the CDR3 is TGCGCCAGCAGCCAAGAGGACAGGGCGAGGAATGGCTACACCTTC.

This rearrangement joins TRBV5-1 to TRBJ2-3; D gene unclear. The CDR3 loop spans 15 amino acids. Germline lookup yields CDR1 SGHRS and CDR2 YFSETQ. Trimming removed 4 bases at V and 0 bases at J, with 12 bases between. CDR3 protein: CASSRTWGSTDTQYF. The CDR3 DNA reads TGCGCCAGCAGCCGTACCTGGGGAAGCACAGATACGCAGTATTTT.

CDR3 sequence reads: CSAPGTSGSPETQYF. For the CDR3, the DNA is TGCAGTGCTCCAGGGACTAGCGGGAGCCCAGAGACCCAGTACTTC. The gene calls are TRBV20-1 and TRBJ2-5, with 14 bases fitting TRBD2. The V and J ends lost 5 bases and 4 bases, in that order; junction bases with no gene match: 6. The CDR3 has 15 residues. Per germline, CDR1 DFQATT and CDR2 SNEGSKA (reference sequence).

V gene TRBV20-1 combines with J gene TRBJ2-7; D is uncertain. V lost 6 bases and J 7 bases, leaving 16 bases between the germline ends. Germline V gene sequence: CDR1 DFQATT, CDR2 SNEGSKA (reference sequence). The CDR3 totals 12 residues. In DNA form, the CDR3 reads TGCAGTGCCGACCTTGGGCCGAGGGAGCAGTACTTC. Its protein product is CSADLGPREQYF.

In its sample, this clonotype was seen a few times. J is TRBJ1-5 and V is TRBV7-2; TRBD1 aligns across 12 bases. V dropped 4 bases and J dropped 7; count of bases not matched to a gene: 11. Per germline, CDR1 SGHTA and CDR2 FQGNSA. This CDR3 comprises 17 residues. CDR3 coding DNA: TGTGCCAGCAGCTCCCGGGGGGGACAGGGGGCCGGACAGCCCCAGCATTTT. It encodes CASSSRGGQGAGQPQHF.

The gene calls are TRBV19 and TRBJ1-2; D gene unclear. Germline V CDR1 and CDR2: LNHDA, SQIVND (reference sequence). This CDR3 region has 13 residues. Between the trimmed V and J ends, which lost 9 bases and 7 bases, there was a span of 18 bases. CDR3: CASPPRLSGGYTF. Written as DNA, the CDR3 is TGTGCCAGCCCCCCTAGGCTCTCCGGTGGCTACACCTTC.

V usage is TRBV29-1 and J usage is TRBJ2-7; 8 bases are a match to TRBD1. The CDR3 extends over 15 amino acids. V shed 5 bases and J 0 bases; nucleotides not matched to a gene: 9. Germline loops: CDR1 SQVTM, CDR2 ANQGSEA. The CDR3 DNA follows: TGCAGCGTTAAGCCGCGGACAGGGCACTCCTACGAGCAGTACTTC. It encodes CSVKPRTGHSYEQYF.

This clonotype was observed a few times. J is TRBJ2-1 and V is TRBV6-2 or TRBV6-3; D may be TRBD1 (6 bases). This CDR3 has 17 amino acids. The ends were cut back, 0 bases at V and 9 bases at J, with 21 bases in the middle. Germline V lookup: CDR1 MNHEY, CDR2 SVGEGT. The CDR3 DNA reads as TGTGCCAGCAGTTACTCGAAAGGGACACTACAGAAGGGTGAGCAGTTCTTC. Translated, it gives CASSYSKGTLQKGEQFF.

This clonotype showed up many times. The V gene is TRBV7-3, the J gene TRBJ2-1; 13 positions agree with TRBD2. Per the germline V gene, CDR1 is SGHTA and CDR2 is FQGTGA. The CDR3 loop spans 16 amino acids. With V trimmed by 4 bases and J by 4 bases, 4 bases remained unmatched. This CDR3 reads CASSSKLAGGYNEQFF. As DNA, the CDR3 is TGTGCCAGCAGCTCTAAACTAGCGGGAGGGTACAATGAGCAGTTCTTC.

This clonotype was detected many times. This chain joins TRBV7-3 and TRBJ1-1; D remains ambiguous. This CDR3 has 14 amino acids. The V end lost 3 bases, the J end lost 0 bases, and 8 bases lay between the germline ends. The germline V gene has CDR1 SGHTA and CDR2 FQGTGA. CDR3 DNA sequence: TGTGCCAGCAGCTTTGGCCCTCTGAACACTGAAGCTTTCTTT. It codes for CASSFGPLNTEAFF.

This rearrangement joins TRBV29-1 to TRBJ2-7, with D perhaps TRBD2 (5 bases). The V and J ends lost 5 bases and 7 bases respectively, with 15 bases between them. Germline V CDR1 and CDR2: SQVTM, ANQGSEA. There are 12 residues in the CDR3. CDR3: CSVSGLTREQYF. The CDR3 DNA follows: TGCAGCGTTTCCGGACTTACGAGGGAGCAGTACTTC.

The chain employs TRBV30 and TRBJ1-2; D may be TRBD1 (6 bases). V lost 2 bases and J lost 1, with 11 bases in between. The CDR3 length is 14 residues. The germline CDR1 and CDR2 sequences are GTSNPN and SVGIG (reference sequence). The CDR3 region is CAWSPGTFNYGYTF. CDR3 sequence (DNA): TGTGCCTGGAGTCCAGGGACATTTAACTATGGCTACACCTTC.

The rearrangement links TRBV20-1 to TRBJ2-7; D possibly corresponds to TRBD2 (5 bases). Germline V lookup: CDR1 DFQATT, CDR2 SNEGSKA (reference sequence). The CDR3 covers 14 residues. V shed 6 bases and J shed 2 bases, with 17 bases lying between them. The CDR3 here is CSAPNRGGAYEQYF. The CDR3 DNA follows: TGCAGTGCCCCTAACCGTGGAGGCGCCTACGAGCAGTACTTC.

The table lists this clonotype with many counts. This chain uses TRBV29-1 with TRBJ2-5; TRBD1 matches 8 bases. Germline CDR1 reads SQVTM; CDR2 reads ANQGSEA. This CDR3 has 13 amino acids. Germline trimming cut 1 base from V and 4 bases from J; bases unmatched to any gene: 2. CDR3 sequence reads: CSVEATGGETQYF. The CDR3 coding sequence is TGCAGCGTTGAAGCTACAGGGGGAGAGACCCAGTACTTC.

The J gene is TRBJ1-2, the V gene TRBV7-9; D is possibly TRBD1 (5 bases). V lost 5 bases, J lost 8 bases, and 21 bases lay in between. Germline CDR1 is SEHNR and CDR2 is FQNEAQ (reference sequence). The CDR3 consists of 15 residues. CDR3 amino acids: CASSPEGRPTGGYTF. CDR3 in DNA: TGTGCCAGCAGCCCCGAGGGACGGCCCACGGGCGGCTACACCTTC.

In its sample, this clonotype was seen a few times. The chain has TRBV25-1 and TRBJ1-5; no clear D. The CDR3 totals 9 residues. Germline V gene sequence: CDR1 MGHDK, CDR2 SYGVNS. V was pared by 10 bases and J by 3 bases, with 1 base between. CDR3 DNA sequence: TGTGCCATCAATCAGCCCCAGCATTTT. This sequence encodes CAINQPQHF.